Each of the 17 T cell receptor beta chains below was sequenced from the same sample in a study of blood T cell repertoires in COVID-19. TCRdb's table, derived via immunoSEQ multiplex PCR, lists solely in-frame clones and lacks some. The sample has about 210,000 clones; around nine tenths are singletons. Material: peripheral blood. The receptors here all came from a man aged 18 to 29 with active or convalescent COVID-19.

This chain connects TRBV18 to TRBJ2-7; 10 bases fit TRBD1. V was clipped by 6 bases and J by 1 base; unmatched bases: 12. This CDR3 region has 17 residues. The germline gives CDR1 KGHSH, CDR2 LQKENI. The CDR3 sequence is CASSLAGTGAGSYEQYF. As DNA, the CDR3 is TGTGCCAGCTCGCTCGCCGGGACAGGGGCTGGGTCCTACGAGCAGTACTTC.

The V and J genes are TRBV19 and TRBJ1-2; TRBD1 agrees at 7 bases. After removal of 10 bases from V and 2 bases from J, the junction contained 7 bases not matched to a gene. This CDR3 region has 13 residues. The germline CDR1 and CDR2 sequences are LNHDA and SQIVND (reference sequence). The CDR3 bases are TGTGCCACCGAAGAACAGGGGAACTATGGCTACACCTTC. It translates to CATEEQGNYGYTF.

This chain connects TRBV27 to TRBJ1-2, with unresolved D. CDR1 and CDR2 from the germline V gene are MNHEY and SMNVEV (reference sequence). CDR3 length equals 14 residues. V was clipped by 3 bases and J by 2 bases, with 10 bases between them. Here the CDR3 reads CASSLGQNNYGYTF. Written as DNA, the CDR3 is TGTGCCAGCAGTTTGGGCCAAAACAACTATGGCTACACCTTC.

The chain couples TRBV11-1 to TRBJ2-7; TRBD2 might be the D (5 bases). Trimming cost V 5 bases and J 1 base, with 12 bases left between them. Germline CDR1 SGHAT, CDR2 FQDESV (reference sequence). The CDR3 covers 14 residues. CDR3 sequence: CASSRDRISYEQYF. As DNA, the CDR3 is TGTGCCAGCAGCCGGGATCGCATATCCTACGAGCAGTACTTC.

V and J are TRBV18 and TRBJ2-7, with a possible D match to TRBD1 (5 bases). CDR1 and CDR2 (germline): KGHSH, LQKENI. The CDR3 is 15 amino acids. Trimming pared 0 bases from V and 4 bases from J, leaving 13 bases between. CDR3 nucleotides: TGTGCCAGCTCACCACCGTCCCAGGGTGGGTACGAGCAGTACTTC. It specifies CASSPPSQGGYEQYF.

The CDR3 loop reads CASSLGSGTEAFF. CDR3 nucleotides: TGCGCCAGCAGCTTGGGGTCGGGTACTGAAGCTTTCTTT. J is TRBJ1-1 and V is TRBV5-1; D gene unclear. Between the trimmed V and J ends, which lost 0 bases and 5 bases, there was a span of 8 bases. This CDR3 has 13 amino acids. The germline gives CDR1 SGHRS, CDR2 YFSETQ.

This chain connects TRBV29-1 to TRBJ2-3; D gene uncertain. In germline, CDR1 is SQVTM, CDR2 ANQGSEA. The CDR3 length is 11 residues. V gave up 2 bases and J gave up 5 bases, with 5 bases separating them. CDR3 in amino acids: CSVEPGDTQYF. The DNA of the CDR3 is TGCAGCGTTGAACCGGGAGATACGCAGTATTTT.

The chain has TRBV9 and TRBJ1-2; possible D gene TRBD1, 6 bases. This CDR3 is built from 15 residues. V was cut by 0 bases and J by 4 bases, with 13 bases left in between. Germline V gene data show CDR1 as SGDLS and CDR2 as YYNGEE. Written as DNA, the CDR3 is TGTGCCAGCAGCGTAGCCCTGACAGGCGCCTATGGCTACACCTTC. Translating it yields CASSVALTGAYGYTF.

The rearrangement uses TRBV28 and TRBJ1-1; D ambiguous. Germline V CDR1 and CDR2: MDHEN, SYDVKM. This CDR3 comprises 14 residues. The V end was cut by 3 bases, the J end by 0 bases, with 8 bases between. The CDR3, as DNA: TGTGCCAGCAGTTTGAGGAGGATGAACACTGAAGCTTTCTTT. It codes for CASSLRRMNTEAFF. Looking up the rest from reference TRBV28 and TRBJ1-1 gives the full variable domain: DVKVTQSSRYLVKRTGEKVFLECVQDMDHENMFWYRQDPGLGLRLIYFSYDVKMKEKGDIPEGYSVSREKKERFSLILESASTNQTSMYLCASSLRRMNTEAFFGQGTRLTVV.

The genes are TRBV30 and TRBJ2-3; D unresolved. Germline V gene lookup returns CDR1 GTSNPN and CDR2 SVGIG (reference sequence). The V end was cut by 4 bases, the J end by 1 base, with 6 bases between. The CDR3 sequence is 12 residues long. The CDR3 is CAWTFGTDTQYF. DNA for the CDR3: TGTGCCTGGACTTTCGGCACAGATACGCAGTATTTT.

The gene calls are TRBV28 and TRBJ2-7; 10 bases are a match to TRBD2. After removal of 2 bases from V and 1 base from J, the junction contained 8 bases not matched to a gene. This CDR3 comprises 17 residues. CDR1 is MDHEN, CDR2 SYDVKM, per germline. The CDR3 region is CASSLQLAGVTSYEQYF. CDR3 in DNA: TGTGCCAGCAGTTTACAGCTAGCGGGAGTAACATCCTACGAGCAGTACTTC. Full variable domain (rest looked up from reference TRBV28 and TRBJ2-7): DVKVTQSSRYLVKRTGEKVFLECVQDMDHENMFWYRQDPGLGLRLIYFSYDVKMKEKGDIPEGYSVSREKKERFSLILESASTNQTSMYLCASSLQLAGVTSYEQYFGPGTRLTVT.

The chain has TRBV6-1 and TRBJ2-3, with 9 bases fitting TRBD1. V shed 1 base and J 13 bases; nucleotides not matched to a gene: 9. The germline V gene encodes CDR1 MNHNS and CDR2 SASEGT. This CDR3 comprises 14 residues. As DNA, the CDR3 is TGTGCCAGCAGTGAAGGTCATTGGGACAGGGTGAAGTATTTT. This sequence encodes CASSEGHWDRVKYF.

The chain combines TRBV6-5 with TRBJ2-2, with 10 bases lining up with TRBD2. This CDR3 spans 16 amino acids. V lost 2 bases, J lost 1 base, and 1 base stayed unmatched. CDR1 and CDR2 from the germline V gene are MNHEY and SVGAGI. This CDR3 is CASSYVAGGNTGELFF. For the CDR3, the DNA is TGTGCCAGCAGTTACGTAGCGGGAGGGAACACCGGGGAGCTGTTTTTT.

The V call is TRBV19, the J call TRBJ2-7; TRBD1 aligns across 8 bases. The V segment lost 3 bases and the J segment 6 bases; nucleotides outside the gene matches: 10. Germline loops: CDR1 LNHDA, CDR2 SQIVND (reference sequence). The CDR3 loop spans 15 amino acids. The chain's CDR3 is CASSMYGQGLSEQYF. CDR3 sequence (DNA): TGTGCCAGTAGTATGTACGGACAGGGTCTCTCCGAGCAGTACTTC.

V gene TRBV7-8 combines with J gene TRBJ1-2, with 12 bases fitting TRBD1. V gave up 4 bases and J gave up 7 bases; unmatched junction bases: 10. The CDR3 length is 16 residues. The V gene's germline CDR1 is SGHVS and CDR2 FQNEAQ. The CDR3 DNA is TGTGCCAGCAGCTCCAGCCAAGGGACAGGGGGCCTTGGCTACACCTTC. Encoded protein: CASSSSQGTGGLGYTF.

The rearrangement joins TRBV9 to TRBJ1-5; TRBD1 aligns across 7 bases. This CDR3 is 14 amino acids long. In germline, CDR1 is SGDLS, CDR2 YYNGEE. J gave up 5 bases and V 2 bases, and 4 bases lay outside the gene matches. The DNA for the CDR3 is TGTGCCAGCAGCGTGGGACAGCGGGATCAGCCCCAGCATTTT. Residues: CASSVGQRDQPQHF.

The chain joins TRBV29-1 to TRBJ2-1; 9 bases fit TRBD2. V shed 6 bases, J shed 1 base, and the junction held 10 bases outside the gene matches. Germline V gives CDR1 SQVTM, CDR2 ANQGSEA. The CDR3 runs to 16 residues. CDR3 DNA: TGCAGCGTCAAGGGACTAGCCCCGCTTTCCTACAATGAGCAGTTCTTC. Translating it yields CSVKGLAPLSYNEQFF.